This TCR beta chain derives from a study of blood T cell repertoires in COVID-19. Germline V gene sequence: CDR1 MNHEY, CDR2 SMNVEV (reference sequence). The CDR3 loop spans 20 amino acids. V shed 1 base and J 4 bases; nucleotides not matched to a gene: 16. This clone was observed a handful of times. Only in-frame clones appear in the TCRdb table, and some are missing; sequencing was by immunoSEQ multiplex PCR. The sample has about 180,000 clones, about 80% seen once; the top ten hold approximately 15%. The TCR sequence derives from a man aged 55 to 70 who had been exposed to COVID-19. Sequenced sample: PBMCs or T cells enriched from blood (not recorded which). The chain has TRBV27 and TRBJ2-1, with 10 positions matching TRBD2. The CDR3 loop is CASSLLVGQAGLAPYNEQFF. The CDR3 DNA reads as TGTGCCAGCAGTTTATTGGTGGGACAGGCGGGACTAGCGCCTTACAATGAGCAGTTCTTC.